This T cell receptor beta chain derives from a study of beta chain features in type 1 diabetes. Turning to the study itself: Healthy donors resembled patients in age, gender and cell yields. Findings and limits, study-wide: All four CD4+ subsets from Type 1 diabetes patients carried moderately but significantly shorter TCRB CDR3s. In type 1 diabetes patients, VDJ junctions had fewer insertions; deletions at these junctions were more frequent.

TCRB transcripts that were expressed got sequenced, as all of the isolated RNA had been reverse transcribed. Produced via immunoSEQ multiplex PCR; TCRdb's table is partial and in-frame only. The sample consists of around 50,000 clones, 35% to 55% of them appearing once. Germline trimming cut 5 bases from V and 4 bases from J; bases unmatched to any gene: 7. Germline CDR1 and CDR2: SEHNR and FQNEAQ (reference sequence). This CDR3 is built from 14 residues. This clone was picked up a small number of times. What it binds is not known. Every participating donor gave one draw, a heparinised blood sample averaging roughly 0.12 L. Sort purity for all populations was recorded as exceeding 98%.

Material for sequencing was stem cell memory CD4+ T cells from blood. The chain joins TRBV7-9 to TRBJ2-5, with 7 nucleotides matching TRBD1. The TCR sequence derives from a man aged 25 to 40 with type 1 diabetes. CDR3 residues: CASSQTTGRETQYF. The CDR3 DNA sequence: TGTGCCAGCAGCCAAACGACAGGGCGAGAGACCCAGTACTTC. Complete variable domain (other parts from reference TRBV7-9 and TRBJ2-5): DTGVSQNPRHKITKRGQNVTFRCDPISEHNRLYWYRQTLGQGPEFLTYFQNEAQLEKSRLLSDRFSAERPKGSFSTLEIQRTEQGDSAMYLCASSQTTGRETQYFGPGTRLLVL.